Listed here is a single TCR beta chain. The sample holds other DNA sequences that translate to the same CDR3. Per the germline V gene, CDR1 is LGHNA and CDR2 is YSLEER. There are 15 residues in the CDR3. V gave up 3 bases and J gave up 0 bases; unmatched junction bases: 1. This sample is drawn from a study of shared clonotypes between healthy human individuals. Profiling relied on immunoSEQ multiplex PCR, and the TCRdb table lists in-frame clones only, not all of them. The profile shows about 2.2 million clones, over 85% of them singletons. CD45RO negativity and positive selection for CCR7 defined naive CD8 cells, a population that excluded terminally differentiated effector memory CD45RA+ cells.

Material for sequencing was naive CD8+ T cells from PBMCs. The clonotype comes from a man in his late teens or twenties in good health. Some clones in this sample may be carry-over from other donors' samples. The rearrangement links TRBV4-3 to TRBJ1-3; TRBD1 agrees at 8 bases. CDR3 region: CASSQDRVSGNTIYF. CDR3 bases: TGCGCCAGCAGCCAGGACAGGGTCTCTGGAAACACCATATATTTT.